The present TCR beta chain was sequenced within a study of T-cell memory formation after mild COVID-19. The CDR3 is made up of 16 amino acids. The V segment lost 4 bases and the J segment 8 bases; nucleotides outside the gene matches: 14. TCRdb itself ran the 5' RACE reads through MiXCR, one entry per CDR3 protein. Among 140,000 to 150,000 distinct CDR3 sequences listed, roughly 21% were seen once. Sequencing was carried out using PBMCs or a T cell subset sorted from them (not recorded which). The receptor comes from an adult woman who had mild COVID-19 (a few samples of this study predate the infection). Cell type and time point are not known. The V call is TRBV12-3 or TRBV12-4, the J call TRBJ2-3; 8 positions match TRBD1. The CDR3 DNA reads TGTGCCAGCAGTTCCTTCGGGACAGGACACTGGGGTACGCAGTATTTT. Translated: CASSSFGTGHWGTQYF.